Following are 15 T cell receptor beta chains from one sample sequenced in a study of beta chain features in type 1 diabetes. No antigen is known for these receptors. Whole-study findings and limits: For Type 1 diabetes patients, all four CD4+ subsets carried TCRB CDR3s that were moderately but significantly shorter.

TCRB transcripts that were expressed got sequenced, as all of the isolated RNA had been reverse transcribed. Libraries were prepared by immunoSEQ multiplex PCR; TCRdb keeps only in-frame clonotypes and omits some of them. The sample shows some 660,000 clones, about 14% of them seen only once. The sequenced sample was naive CD4+ T cells from blood. Source of these receptors: a man younger than 30 with type 1 diabetes.

This clone turned up a few times. The chain links TRBV30 to TRBJ2-1; D not resolved. From germline, CDR1 is GTSNPN and CDR2 SVGIG (reference sequence). The V end was cut by 2 bases, the J end by 8 bases, with 13 bases between. CDR3 length: 13 amino acids. The CDR3 sequence is CAWSKSFVDEQFF. CDR3 bases: TGTGCCTGGAGTAAGTCCTTCGTCGATGAGCAGTTCTTC.

This chain connects TRBV5-4 to TRBJ2-1; 11 bases align to TRBD2. Germline lookup yields CDR1 SGHNT and CDR2 YYREEE (reference sequence). The CDR3 runs to 15 residues. The V segment lost 4 bases and the J segment 3 bases; nucleotides outside the gene matches: 3. CDR3 DNA sequence: TGTGCCAGCAGCCCGGGACTAGCGGACTACAATGAGCAGTTCTTC. It codes for CASSPGLADYNEQFF.

In DNA, the CDR3 is TGTGCCAGCAGCCCCCGGACTAGCGGGGGTCGCCGGCAGTACTTC. Its translation is CASSPRTSGGRRQYF. The chain has TRBV13 and TRBJ2-7; TRBD2 agrees at 13 bases. This CDR3 is 15 amino acids long. Germline lookup yields CDR1 PRHDT and CDR2 FYEKMQ (reference sequence). V lost 5 bases and J lost 9; bases outside the gene matches: 10.

This clone was observed a handful of times. The V call is TRBV11-1, the J call TRBJ2-7, with D perhaps assigned TRBD1 or TRBD2 (5 bases each). In germline, CDR1 is SGHAT, CDR2 FQDESV (reference sequence). V was trimmed by 6 bases and J by 3 bases, leaving 9 bases between them. The CDR3 has 12 residues. CDR3 loop: CASSWDGYEQYF. The CDR3 bases are TGTGCCAGCAGTTGGGACGGCTACGAGCAGTACTTC.

There are a few counts of this clone. V is TRBV14 and J is TRBJ1-1; no clear D gene. Between the trimmed V and J ends, which lost 7 bases and 4 bases, there was a span of 13 bases. This CDR3 has 13 amino acids. CDR1 and CDR2 (germline): SGHDN, FVKESK. The CDR3 protein is CASNLVMGTEAFF. The CDR3, as DNA: TGTGCCAGCAATTTAGTGATGGGCACTGAAGCTTTCTTT.

This chain joins TRBV30 and TRBJ2-3, with 9 positions matching TRBD2. V lost 6 bases, J lost 2 bases, and 9 bases stayed unmatched. This CDR3 contains 15 residues. Germline assignment: CDR1 GTSNPN and CDR2 SVGIG (reference sequence). CDR3 in DNA: TGTGCCTGCAACCGGCTAGCGGGGATCACAGATACGCAGTATTTT. The encoded protein is CACNRLAGITDTQYF.

On this clone itself: Other DNA sequences from this sample encode an identical CDR3 as well. The chain joins TRBV28 to TRBJ2-2, with D perhaps given as TRBD1 or TRBD2 (5 bases each). Trimming cost V 2 bases and J 2 bases, with 6 bases left between them. This CDR3 is built from 14 residues. Germline CDR1 MDHEN, CDR2 SYDVKM. CDR3 protein: CASSLGGNTGELFF. CDR3 nucleotide sequence: TGTGCCAGCAGTTTAGGGGGTAACACCGGGGAGCTGTTTTTT.

This clone was counted a few times. The chain joins TRBV7-2 to TRBJ1-1; D ambiguous. CDR1 and CDR2 (germline): SGHTA, FQGNSA. The ends were cut back, 3 bases at V and 3 bases at J, with 11 bases in the middle. The CDR3 length is 14 residues. The CDR3 sequence: CASSFILEDTEAFF. In DNA form, the CDR3 reads TGTGCCAGCAGCTTTATCCTAGAGGACACTGAAGCTTTCTTT.

This chain connects TRBV5-4 to TRBJ2-5, with D maybe TRBD1 (6 bases). The V gene lost 1 base and the J gene lost 5 bases, with 15 bases spanning the gap. The CDR3 covers 15 residues. Germline V gives CDR1 SGHNT, CDR2 YYREEE (reference sequence). The CDR3 nucleotides are TGTGCCAGCAGCTTGTGGGGGCGGTTAGGGGAGACCCAGTACTTC. Translating it yields CASSLWGRLGETQYF.

This chain uses TRBV5-1 with TRBJ2-3, with unresolved D. Germline V gives CDR1 SGHRS, CDR2 YFSETQ. V lost 1 base, J lost 4 bases, and 7 bases lay in between. There are 13 residues in the CDR3. The CDR3 region is CASSLFPADTQYF. In DNA, the CDR3 is TGCGCCAGCAGCTTGTTCCCCGCAGATACGCAGTATTTT.

This clone turned up a few times. This sequence joins TRBV29-1 and TRBJ2-2; 7 bases agree with TRBD2. Germline CDR1 is SQVTM and CDR2 is ANQGSEA. With 4 bases clipped from V and 4 bases from J, the junction kept 15 bases outside the gene matches. This CDR3 region has 17 residues. CDR3: CSVALIRGEGSTGELFF. The CDR3 coding sequence is TGCAGCGTTGCCCTAATACGTGGGGAGGGGAGCACCGGGGAGCTGTTTTTT.

This clone was seen more than once but under ten times. The chain combines TRBV5-1 with TRBJ2-7; the D gene is possibly TRBD2 (6 bases). Germline V CDR1 and CDR2: SGHRS, YFSETQ. V lost 0 bases and J 0 bases, leaving 13 bases between the germline ends. The CDR3 extends over 16 amino acids. The CDR3 nucleotides read TGCGCCAGCAGCTTGGCCCCGGGGGAGGCCTCCTACGAGCAGTACTTC. Its protein is CASSLAPGEASYEQYF. Together with reference TRBV5-1 and TRBJ2-7, the CDR3 gives the full variable domain: KAGVTQTPRYLIKTRGQQVTLSCSPISGHRSVSWYQQTPGQGLQFLFEYFSETQRNKGNFPGRFSGRQFSNSRSEMNVSTLELGDSALYLCASSLAPGEASYEQYFGPGTRLTVT.

This clone was counted only a few times. The chain carries TRBV11-1 and TRBJ1-1; D unclear. Germline CDR1 is SGHAT and CDR2 is FQDESV (reference sequence). CDR3 length: 13 residues. The V end lost 5 bases, the J end lost 10 bases, and 17 bases lay between the germline ends. CDR3 sequence: CASSPSRPAVAFF. The CDR3 DNA sequence: TGTGCCAGCAGCCCTAGCCGCCCCGCGGTAGCTTTCTTT.

The rearrangement uses TRBV10-3 and TRBJ2-7; a weak D match, TRBD1 (7 bases). Trimming shortened V by 6 bases and J by 5 bases, and 14 bases separated the two germline ends. CDR3 length equals 13 residues. CDR1 and CDR2 (germline): ENHRY, SYGVKD. The CDR3 nucleotides are TGTGCCATCAGGAGACAGGGAGGCGACGAGCAGTACTTC. Protein product: CAIRRQGGDEQYF.

The J gene is TRBJ1-1, the V gene TRBV30; 10 bases map to TRBD1. This CDR3 has 14 residues. V lost 3 bases, J lost 0 bases, and 1 base stayed unmatched. The germline V gene encodes CDR1 GTSNPN and CDR2 SVGIG (reference sequence). The CDR3 nucleotides are TGTGCCTGGAGGGGACAGGGGCTGAACACTGAAGCTTTCTTT. Its translation: CAWRGQGLNTEAFF.